This TCR beta chain came from a study of shared clonotypes between healthy human individuals. Across the whole study: Samples came from a couple of female and a few male donors aged 18 to 49. Points from the study as a whole: Despite large depth, rarefaction showed incomplete sorted-subset sequencing. Sampling used blood alone; tissue repertoires probably differ. All-four-donor shared clonotypes had higher generation probabilities than non-shared clonotypes did.

Remarks on this clone: Its target is unknown.

This table comes from immunoSEQ multiplex PCR, and its TCRdb copy is limited to in-frame clones, with some not included. The repertoire holds approximately 650,000 clones, with roughly 96% as singletons. Positive CCR7 selection of CD45RO-negative cells yielded the naive CD8 cells, and terminally differentiated effector memory CD45RA+ cells were excluded. Germline CDR1 and CDR2: LNHDA and SQIVND (reference sequence). CDR3 length: 13 residues. The junction had 4 bases not matched to a gene; V was cut back by 10 bases and J by 2 bases. The chain employs TRBV19 and TRBJ2-1, with 8 bases aligning to TRBD1. The receptor's source is a woman in her thirties in good health. Sequenced sample: naive CD8+ T cells sorted from blood. CDR3 coding DNA: TGTGCCACCGGACAGGGACCCTACAATGAGCAGTTCTTC. Translated: CATGQGPYNEQFF.